This TCR beta chain was recorded in a study of blood T cell repertoires in COVID-19. Study-wide context: Samples came from the United States, Italy and Spain, spanning acute and convalescent COVID-19. Sample material is recorded as cDNA or gDNA derived from T cells, B-cell-depleted T cells, or PBMCs.

Original processing methods: Counts of nucleated cells, estimated from reference gene primer amplification, were obtained. Generated by immunoSEQ multiplex PCR, the TCRdb table keeps only in-frame clones and is missing some. Clonal size and the V and J genes are those of that table, whereas D and trimming came from the DNA. The data show roughly 150,000 clones, around 90% seen once. The CDR3 is 16 amino acids. V gave up 6 bases and J gave up 5 bases; unmatched junction bases: 10. The germline V gene encodes CDR1 MNHEY and CDR2 SMNVEV (reference sequence). This chain joins TRBV27 and TRBJ2-2, with 9 bases matching TRBD1. This TCR was recovered from a man in his 60s with acute or convalescent COVID-19. Sequencing input: peripheral blood. The CDR3 sequence: CASSLRTGETTGELFF. The CDR3 coding sequence is TGTGCCAGCAGCCTACGGACAGGGGAAACAACCGGGGAGCTGTTTTTT.